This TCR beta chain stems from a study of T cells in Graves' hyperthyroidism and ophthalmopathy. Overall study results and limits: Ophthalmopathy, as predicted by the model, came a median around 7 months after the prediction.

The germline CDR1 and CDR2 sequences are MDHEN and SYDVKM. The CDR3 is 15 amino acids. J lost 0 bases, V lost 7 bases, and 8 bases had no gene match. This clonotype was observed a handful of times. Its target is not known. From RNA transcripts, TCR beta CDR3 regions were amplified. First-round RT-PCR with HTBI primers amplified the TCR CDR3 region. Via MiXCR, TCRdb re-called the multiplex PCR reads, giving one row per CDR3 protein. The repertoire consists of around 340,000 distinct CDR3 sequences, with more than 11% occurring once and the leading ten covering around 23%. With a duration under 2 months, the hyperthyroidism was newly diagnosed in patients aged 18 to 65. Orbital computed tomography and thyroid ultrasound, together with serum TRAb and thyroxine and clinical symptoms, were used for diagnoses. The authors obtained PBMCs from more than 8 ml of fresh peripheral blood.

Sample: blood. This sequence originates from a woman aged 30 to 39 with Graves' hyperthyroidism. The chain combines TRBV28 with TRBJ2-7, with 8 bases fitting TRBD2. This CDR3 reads CASTPRGGSSYEQYF. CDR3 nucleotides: TGTGCCAGCACCCCTCGCGGGGGGTCCTCCTACGAGCAGTACTTC.